This T cell receptor (beta chain) was identified in a study of cytomegalovirus exposure and HLA in healthy donors. Amplification used 60 Vbeta primers and 13 Jbeta primers. TCRdb's table, derived via immunoSEQ multiplex PCR, lists solely in-frame clones and lacks some. In the table there are roughly 140,000 clones, 79% of which are singletons. CDR1 and CDR2 from the germline V gene are PRHDT and FYEKMQ (reference sequence). The CDR3 is made up of 14 amino acids. Deletions cut 7 bases from V and 7 bases from J, with 20 bases between. The TCR was taken from a man aged 45-65 years in good health and CMV-seropositive. This chain links TRBV13 with TRBJ2-7; TRBD2 might be the D (6 bases). The sample consisted of PBMCs. The CDR3 loop is CASTGVPSKREQYF. CDR3 nucleotides: TGTGCCAGCACGGGGGTCCCTTCAAAGCGGGAGCAGTACTTC.